Detailed here is one T cell receptor (beta chain). This table comes from immunoSEQ multiplex PCR, and its TCRdb copy is limited to in-frame clones, with some not included. The repertoire holds about 430,000 clones, with 70% to 90% as singletons. The data were taken from a study of blood T cell repertoires in COVID-19. This CDR3 is 16 amino acids long. Germline CDR1 reads SNHLY; CDR2 reads FYNNEI. V shed 6 bases, J shed 7 bases, and the junction held 12 bases outside the gene matches. This TCR was sampled from a woman younger than 35 who had been exposed to COVID-19. This rearrangement joins TRBV2 to TRBJ1-1, with 12 bases identical to TRBD1. The sample consisted of PBMCs or T cells enriched from blood (not recorded which). This CDR3 is CASSRDRGRWQGEAFF. Written as DNA, the CDR3 is TGTGCCAGCAGCCGGGACAGGGGGCGATGGCAAGGTGAAGCTTTCTTT.